This T cell receptor beta chain was captured by sequencing in a study of blood T cells in healthy people across ages. Study-level results: Whereas aged donors had fewer naive CD4+ cells, long-lived donors had more of them and higher diversity. Percentage of naive T cells showed a strong correlation with TCR beta diversity.

A second PCR of roughly 7 to 11 cycles used a sample-barcoded 5' primer and a J-beta primer mix. TCRdb independently ran MiXCR on the 5' RACE reads; one entry per CDR3 protein. The sample contains hundreds of thousands of distinct CDR3 sequences, more than 55% of which appear only once. This clonotype appeared a few times. What it binds is unknown. The sequencing input was blood. This clonotype was sampled from a man aged 35 to 55 in good health.

The CDR3 sequence: CASSLQQGRQPQHF. The CDR3 nucleotides are TGTGCCAGCAGTTTACAGCAGGGAAGACAGCCCCAGCATTTT. The V call is TRBV28, the J call TRBJ1-5; possibly TRBD1 for D (5 bases). Looked up from germline, CDR1 is MDHEN and CDR2 is SYDVKM. The CDR3 length is 14 residues. Between the trimmed V and J ends, which lost 2 bases and 7 bases, there was a span of 12 bases.